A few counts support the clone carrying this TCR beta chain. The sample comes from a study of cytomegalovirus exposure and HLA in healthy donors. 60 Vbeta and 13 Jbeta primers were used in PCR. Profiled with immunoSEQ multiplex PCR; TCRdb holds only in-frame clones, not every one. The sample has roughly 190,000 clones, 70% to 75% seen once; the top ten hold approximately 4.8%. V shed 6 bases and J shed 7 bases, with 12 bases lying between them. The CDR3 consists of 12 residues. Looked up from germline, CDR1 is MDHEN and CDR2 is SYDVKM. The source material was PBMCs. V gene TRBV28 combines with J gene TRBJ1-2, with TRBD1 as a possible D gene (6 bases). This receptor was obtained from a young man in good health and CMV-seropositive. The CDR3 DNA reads TGTGCCAGCAGCCTACAGGGTATTGGCTACACCTTC. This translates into CASSLQGIGYTF.